One sample yielded the 25 T cell receptor beta chains listed below, sequenced in a study of T cell clonality in common variable immunodeficiency. Only in-frame clones appear in the TCRdb table, and some are missing; sequencing was by immunoSEQ multiplex PCR. Sampling found around 55,000 clones, none seen once. Specimen: peripheral blood mononuclear cells. Every receptor here comes from a person aged 18 to 75 in good health.

Ten or more counts support this clone. The sequenced part of the CDR3 DNA is TGTGCCAGCAGTTACGCACAGGGTGGTCAGCCC. Protein: CASSYAQGGQP. The whole CDR3 is CASSYAQGGQPQHF. The rearrangement joins TRBV6-2 or TRBV6-3 to TRBJ1-5; the D gene is possibly TRBD1 (6 bases). Sequencing ends 3 residues short of the CDR3 end; the germline J gene provides the rest. This CDR3 comprises 14 residues. Trimming removed 2 bases from V and 6 bases from J, with 11 bases in between. Germline V gene data show CDR1 as MNHEY and CDR2 as SVGEGT.

This clone was counted at least ten times. The observed sequence ends 3 residues before the CDR3 terminus, with the missing tail filled in from the germline J gene. This chain connects TRBV7-8 to TRBJ1-1; 12 bases align to TRBD1. Germline loops: CDR1 SGHVS, CDR2 FQNEAQ. The CDR3 totals 16 residues. V was clipped by 2 bases and J by 4 bases; unmatched bases: 5. The CDR3 DNA, read in part, is TGTGCCAGCAGCTTATTGTTGGGACAGGGGGCCACTGAA. Its protein product is CASSLLLGQGATE. The entire CDR3 protein reads CASSLLLGQGATEAFF.

This clone was picked up many times. The read gets to within 3 residues of the CDR3 end, and the germline J gene fills in the rest. The chain combines TRBV20-1 with TRBJ1-1; TRBD1 aligns across 8 bases. Per the germline V gene, CDR1 is DFQATT and CDR2 is SNEGSKA (reference sequence). V shed 0 bases and J 5 bases; nucleotides not matched to a gene: 8. The CDR3 runs to 15 residues. The CDR3 here is CSARDWQGARTEAFF. Partial CDR3 DNA: TGCAGTGCTAGAGATTGGCAGGGGGCGCGAACTGAA.

The CDR3 region is CASSSSRTGSYDYTF. The covered CDR3 bases are TGTGCCAGCAGCTCCTCGAGGACAGGGAGCTACGAC. The V gene is TRBV7-9, the J gene TRBJ1-2, with 8 bases aligning to TRBD1. Sequencing ends 3 residues short of the CDR3 end; the germline J gene provides the rest. Germline V gives CDR1 SEHNR, CDR2 FQNEAQ (reference sequence). This CDR3 is built from 15 residues.

This clone occurred a few times. Read data end 3 residues before the CDR3 end; the end is taken from the germline J gene. The chain couples TRBV7-2 to TRBJ1-1, with D tentatively TRBD1 (5 bases). CDR1 SGHTA and CDR2 FQGNSA come from the germline V gene. The CDR3 totals 13 residues. The CDR3 DNA, read in part, is TGTGCCAGCAGCCGGGGGAGAGTGGAGACA. Its protein is CASSRGRVET. The entire CDR3 is CASSRGRVETAFF. Based on the CDR3 plus reference TRBV7-2 and TRBJ1-1, the full variable domain is GAGVSQSPSNKVTEKGKDVELRCDPISGHTALYWYRQSLGQGLEFLIYFQGNSAPDKSGLPSDRFSAERTGGSVSTLTIQRTQQEDSAVYLCASSRGRVETAFFGQGTRLTVV.

This clone has more than one count but fewer than ten. The read stops 3 residues short of the end of the CDR3; the missing end is completed from the germline J gene. The V and J genes are TRBV11-3 and TRBJ2-3; the match to TRBD1 covers 12 bases. The CDR3 has 15 amino acids. Germline V CDR1 and CDR2: SGHNT, YENEEA. With V trimmed by 4 bases and J by 3 bases, 2 bases remained unmatched. The DNA read from the CDR3 is TGTGCCAGCAGCTGGGACAGGGGGCGAACAGATACG. Translation: CASSWDRGRTDT. The whole CDR3 sequence reads CASSWDRGRTDTQYF.

This clone has at least ten counts. An end of the junction differs from the germline gene, which may be a read error. The read finishes 3 residues shy of the CDR3 end, and the germline J gene is used to complete it. V is TRBV20-1 and J is TRBJ1-6, with 7 bases aligning to TRBD1. CDR1 is DFQATT, CDR2 SNEGSKA, per germline (reference sequence). The CDR3 totals 14 residues. The CDR3 is CSAGETGWNSPLHF. The sequenced part of the CDR3 DNA is TGCAGTGCTGGAGAGACAGGGTGGAATTCACCC.

This clone was counted only a few times. The CDR3 is cut off 3 residues early in the read; its end comes from the germline J gene. The chain uses TRBV2 and TRBJ2-2; weak D call: TRBD1 (5 bases). Germline-derived CDR1 and CDR2 are SNHLY and FYNNEI. CDR3 length: 16 amino acids. This CDR3 reads CASGRPGPSGANVLFF. Partial CDR3 DNA: TGTGCCAGCGGTAGGCCAGGACCATCTGGGGCCAACGTG.

This clone was recorded a few times. The missing CDR3 end, 3 residues past where the read stops, is filled in from the germline J gene. The V call is TRBV25-1, the J call TRBJ2-1, with D possibly matching TRBD2 (6 bases). Germline-derived CDR1 and CDR2 are MGHDK and SYGVNS. V was shortened by 8 bases and J by 3 bases, with 20 bases between the two germline ends. The CDR3 spans 16 residues. CDR3 DNA (partial): TGTGCCAGCGTCGGGGGAGCGGAGGACTACTACAATGAG. This gives the protein CASVGGAEDYYNE. The full CDR3 sequence reads CASVGGAEDYYNEQFF. The complete variable domain, with remaining parts taken from reference TRBV25-1 and TRBJ2-1, reads EADIYQTPRYLVIGTGKKITLECSQTMGHDKMYWYQQDPGMELHLIHYSYGVNSTEKGDLSSESTVSRIRTEHFPLTLESARPSHTSQYLCASVGGAEDYYNEQFFGPGTRLTVL.

This clone was counted between two and nine times. The CDR3 is cut off 3 residues early in the read; its end comes from the germline J gene. This rearrangement joins TRBV5-1 to TRBJ2-2; possible D gene TRBD1, 5 bases. CDR1 SGHRS and CDR2 YFSETQ come from the germline V gene. The CDR3 spans 15 residues. The part of the CDR3 DNA that was read is TGCGCCAGCAGCGCAACAGGCTCTGGGGCCAACGTG. Its protein is CASSATGSGANV. The full CDR3 protein reads CASSATGSGANVLFF.

This clone was recorded at least ten times. From the germline J gene comes the end of the CDR3, since the read stops 3 residues before it. This chain links TRBV5-4 with TRBJ2-3; no definite D call. Deletions cut 6 bases from V and 3 bases from J, with 11 bases between. CDR1 and CDR2 from the germline V gene are SGHNT and YYREEE (reference sequence). The CDR3 is 13 residues long. The sequenced part of the CDR3 DNA is TGTGCCAGCACCCCGAAGGTGACAGATACG. The encoded protein is CASTPKVTDT. The CDR3 reads in full as CASTPKVTDTQYF.

This clone was seen more than once but under ten times. The read finishes 3 residues shy of the CDR3 end, and the germline J gene is used to complete it. The V and J genes are TRBV2 and TRBJ1-2, with 12 bases that match TRBD1. The ends lost 6 bases at V and 7 bases at J; junction bases unmatched: 6. CDR3 length equals 14 residues. Germline V CDR1 and CDR2: SNHLY, FYNNEI. Incomplete CDR3 DNA: TGTGCCAGCAGCCCGGGACAGGGGGCTGCTGGC. Amino acid sequence: CASSPGQGAAG. The CDR3, in full, reads CASSPGQGAAGYTF.

This clone was observed many times. The read finishes 3 residues shy of the CDR3 end, and the germline J gene is used to complete it. The chain carries TRBV30 and TRBJ1-4; D gene ambiguous. The CDR3 runs 12 residues. Between the trimmed V and J ends, which lost 2 bases and 6 bases, there was a span of 7 bases. Per germline, CDR1 GTSNPN and CDR2 SVGIG (reference sequence). The CDR3 region is CAWSTQDEKLFF. The CDR3 bases that were read are TGTGCCTGGAGTACCCAGGATGAAAAA.

This clone has a count of ten or more. The CDR3 end falls 3 residues outside the read, so it is completed with the germline J gene. The chain is built from TRBV6-2 or TRBV6-3 and TRBJ2-1; the D gene is possibly TRBD2 (5 bases). Per the germline V gene, CDR1 is MNHEY and CDR2 is SVGEGT. Trimming stripped 1 base from V and 9 bases from J, with 16 bases between. The CDR3 loop spans 15 amino acids. CDR3 protein: CASSYYGLNIPEQFF. The CDR3 DNA, read in part, is TGTGCCAGCAGTTACTATGGACTCAACATCCCTGAG.

This clone was recorded many times. The read falls 3 residues short of the CDR3 end, and the missing part is taken from the germline J gene. The J gene is TRBJ1-1, the V gene TRBV7-9; 7 nucleotides line up with TRBD1. V was clipped by 5 bases and J by 4 bases; unmatched bases: 7. The CDR3 is 14 amino acids. Germline CDR1 is SEHNR and CDR2 is FQNEAQ (reference sequence). The CDR3 protein is CASSPLAGGTEAFF. CDR3 DNA, as far as it was read: TGTGCCAGCAGCCCTCTTGCAGGGGGCACTGAA.

This clone was detected many times. The missing CDR3 end, 3 residues past where the read stops, is filled in from the germline J gene. The chain uses TRBV14 and TRBJ2-7; D not certain. V shed 0 bases and J shed 6 bases, with 15 bases lying between them. Germline CDR1 is SGHDN and CDR2 is FVKESK. The CDR3 sequence is 15 residues long. The part of the CDR3 DNA that was read is TGTGCCAGCAGCCAAGAGGGCCTTAGGAGAGCCGAG. Encoded protein: CASSQEGLRRAE. The full CDR3 protein is CASSQEGLRRAEQYF.

This clone was observed at least ten times. From the germline J gene comes the end of the CDR3, since the read stops 3 residues before it. V gene TRBV5-6 combines with J gene TRBJ2-3; D could derive from TRBD1 or TRBD2 (5 bases each). Germline lookup yields CDR1 SGHDT and CDR2 YYEEEE. There are 15 residues in the CDR3. V dropped 3 bases and J dropped 5 bases, with 16 bases sitting between them. Partial CDR3 DNA: TGTGCCAGCAGCTGGGGAACAGAGAGGGGAGATACG. As protein: CASSWGTERGDT. The complete CDR3 reads CASSWGTERGDTQYF.

On this clone itself: The CDR3 end falls 3 residues outside the read, so it is completed with the germline J gene. This rearrangement joins TRBV18 to TRBJ2-4; D may be TRBD2 (6 bases). CDR3 length: 15 residues. Germline CDR1 KGHSH, CDR2 LQKENI. CDR3 DNA (partial): TGTGCCAGCTCACCCTTTGGCAGGGAGGACTATGGT. Residues: CASSPFGREDYG. The whole CDR3 protein reads CASSPFGREDYGQYF.

This clone was counted at least ten times. The sequence runs out 3 residues before the end of the CDR3; the remainder is reconstructed from the germline J gene. The chain recombines TRBV12-3 or TRBV12-4 with TRBJ1-5; D call uncertain. V was cut by 1 base and J by 0 bases, with 4 bases left in between. This CDR3 is 14 amino acids long. Incomplete CDR3 DNA: TGTGCCAGCAGTTTAGTATATAGCAATCAGCCC. Its protein product is CASSLVYSNQP. The full CDR3 reads CASSLVYSNQPQHF.

The table lists this clone with many counts. The read halts 3 residues ahead of the CDR3 end, with the missing end drawn from the germline J gene. The chain has TRBV19 and TRBJ1-1, with TRBD1 matching over 10 bases. Germline V lookup: CDR1 LNHDA, CDR2 SQIVND (reference sequence). CDR3 length: 13 amino acids. The DNA read from the CDR3 is TGTGCCAGTAGTCTCGGGACAGGGGATTGG. Translation gives CASSLGTGDW. The CDR3 as a whole reads CASSLGTGDWAFF.

The table lists this clone with many counts. The read terminates 3 residues ahead of where the CDR3 ends, so the germline J gene completes it. The chain links TRBV5-4 to TRBJ2-7; 7 nucleotides agree with TRBD2. Trimming removed 0 bases from V and 3 bases from J; junction bases left unmatched: 9. There are 16 residues in the CDR3. Germline CDR1 reads SGHNT; CDR2 reads YYREEE (reference sequence). CDR3 DNA (partial): TGTGCCAGCAGCTTGGATCTGGGCGGGAGTCACTACGAG. This codes for CASSLDLGGSHYE. The entire CDR3 protein is CASSLDLGGSHYEQYF.

This clone was seen at least ten times. Read coverage stops 3 residues before the CDR3 terminus; the germline J gene supplies the remainder. This sequence joins TRBV5-1 and TRBJ2-7, with 10 nucleotides matching TRBD1. In germline, CDR1 is SGHRS, CDR2 YFSETQ. After removal of 4 bases from V and 3 bases from J, the junction contained 7 bases not matched to a gene. The CDR3 loop spans 15 amino acids. The sequenced CDR3 bases are TGCGCCAGCAGCCCGGGCGGGACAGGGGTCTACGAG. It is translated as CASSPGGTGVYE. The CDR3 as a whole reads CASSPGGTGVYEQYF.

There are many counts of this clone. Read coverage stops 3 residues before the CDR3 terminus; the germline J gene supplies the remainder. The rearrangement links TRBV5-1 to TRBJ1-1; weak D call: TRBD1 (6 bases). Trimming left V 7 bases short and J 1 base short, with 11 bases between. The CDR3 covers 13 residues. The germline gives CDR1 SGHRS, CDR2 YFSETQ. This CDR3 is CASRLTGNTEAFF. The covered CDR3 bases are TGCGCCAGCCGACTGACAGGGAACACTGAA.

This clone came up many times. The CDR3 is cut off 3 residues early in the read; its end comes from the germline J gene. V usage is TRBV14 and J usage is TRBJ2-2; D is perhaps TRBD2 (6 bases). The CDR3 spans 13 residues. V gave up 5 bases and J gave up 5 bases, with 9 bases separating them. The germline V gene has CDR1 SGHDN and CDR2 FVKESK. This CDR3 reads CASSYGGTGELFF. CDR3 DNA, as far as it was read: TGTGCCAGCAGCTATGGAGGGACCGGGGAG.

This clone showed up many times. With the read ending 3 residues before the CDR3 end, the germline J gene is used to fill in that end. This chain connects TRBV12-3 or TRBV12-4 to TRBJ2-3; maybe TRBD2 (6 bases). The CDR3 runs to 14 residues. With 5 bases removed from V and 0 bases from J, the gap between germline ends came to 9 bases. CDR3 region: CASSLSGSTDTQYF. The DNA read from the CDR3 is TGTGCCAGCAGTCTTAGCGGTAGCACAGATACG.